Below, 29 T cell receptor beta chains from the same sample are listed, as sequenced in a study of T cells in women clearing cervical HPV infection. The method was immunoSEQ multiplex PCR; TCRdb's version includes in-frame clones alone and lacks a portion of them. Its table records about 37,000 clones. Sample: blood buffy coat. The receptors shown here come from a woman between 18 and 69 years old with a cervical HPV16 infection that either progressed to CIN3+ or cleared (not recorded which).

About this clone itself: The CDR3 end lies 3 residues beyond the end of the read and is filled in from the germline J gene. The chain recombines TRBV6-4 with TRBJ2-2; D is uncertain. Germline CDR1 is MRHNA and CDR2 is SNTAGT. CDR3 length: 16 amino acids. The germline V and J ends were trimmed by 0 bases and 6 bases, with 14 bases remaining between them. The DNA read from the CDR3 is TGTGCCAGCAGTGACTCGCGACGGCGGTTCGCCGGGGAG. Residues: CASSDSRRRFAGE. The full CDR3 reads CASSDSRRRFAGELFF.

On this clone: The read comes to an end 3 residues before the CDR3 does, leaving the germline J gene to fill in the end. This chain uses TRBV19 with TRBJ1-1; no firm D call. CDR1 and CDR2 (germline): LNHDA, SQIVND (reference sequence). The V end was cut by 5 bases, the J end by 1 base, with 11 bases between. This CDR3 has 14 amino acids. The CDR3 loop is CASSLNQENTEAFF. The covered CDR3 bases are TGTGCCAGTAGTCTAAATCAGGAGAACACTGAA.

Of note for this clone: The read ends 3 residues early relative to the CDR3; the germline J gene fills the gap. This chain joins TRBV12-3 or TRBV12-4 and TRBJ2-7; D might be TRBD1 (5 bases). V lost 9 bases and J 2 bases, leaving 20 bases between the germline ends. This CDR3 is 15 amino acids long. This CDR3 reads CASRGTNDSTYEQYF. The sequenced part of the CDR3 DNA is TGTGCCAGTCGTGGAACGAACGACAGTACCTACGAG.

Concerning this clone itself: The CDR3 is cut off 3 residues early in the read; its end comes from the germline J gene. The genes are TRBV30 and TRBJ2-4; 11 bases are a match to TRBD1. This CDR3 is built from 15 residues. Germline V gene lookup returns CDR1 GTSNPN and CDR2 SVGIG (reference sequence). CDR3 bases read: TGTGCCTGGAGTGAGGGGACAGGGGGTCGGTATGGT. This encodes CAWSEGTGGRYG. The complete CDR3 reads CAWSEGTGGRYGQYF.

Note on this clone: The CDR3 end is not reached by the read, which stops 3 residues before it; the germline J gene fills it in. The chain couples TRBV5-6 to TRBJ2-7, with 7 bases fitting TRBD1. The CDR3 runs 13 residues. Looked up from germline, CDR1 is SGHDT and CDR2 is YYEEEE. After removal of 6 bases from V and 5 bases from J, the junction contained 8 bases not matched to a gene. CDR3 sequence reads: CASTRQGRNEQYF. The covered CDR3 bases are TGTGCCAGCACCCGACAGGGACGGAACGAG.

In the case of this clone: The read falls 3 residues short of the CDR3 end, and the missing part is taken from the germline J gene. The chain couples TRBV7-9 to TRBJ2-2; tentative D call: TRBD1 (6 bases). CDR1 is SEHNR and CDR2 is FQNEAQ in the germline V gene (reference sequence). CDR3 size: 15 residues. CDR3 DNA, as far as it was read: TGTGCCAGCAGCCAGGGGATGGCCATCGGCGAAAAG. Protein: CASSQGMAIGEK. The full CDR3 protein reads CASSQGMAIGEKLFF.

With respect to this clone: Read coverage stops 3 residues before the CDR3 terminus; the germline J gene supplies the remainder. The chain couples TRBV10-3 to TRBJ2-4; the match to TRBD1 covers 9 bases. The length of the CDR3 is 12 residues. CDR1 ENHRY and CDR2 SYGVKD come from the germline V gene. The CDR3 spells CAIRRDREGQYF. Partial CDR3 DNA: TGTGCCATCAGACGGGACAGGGAAGGT.

Points on this clone: Read sequence stops 3 residues before the CDR3 end, and the germline J gene provides the missing end. The rearrangement links TRBV7-9 to TRBJ2-7; 10 bases fit TRBD1. CDR1 and CDR2 from the germline V gene are SEHNR and FQNEAQ (reference sequence). The V and J ends lost 6 bases and 3 bases, in that order; junction bases with no gene match: 8. This CDR3 spans 15 amino acids. CDR3 DNA, as far as it was read: TGTGCCAGCAGTCCGGGGGGGACAGGGGACTACGAG. The encoded protein is CASSPGGTGDYE. The full-length CDR3 reads as CASSPGGTGDYEQYF.

On this clone itself: Read coverage stops 3 residues before the CDR3 terminus; the germline J gene supplies the remainder. This chain links TRBV4-2 with TRBJ1-2, with D uncertain. V was cut by 0 bases and J by 4 bases, with 15 bases left in between. This CDR3 region has 16 residues. Germline V gene data show CDR1 as LGHNA and CDR2 as YNFKEQ. Here the CDR3 reads CASSQDRAGTRYGYTF. The sequenced part of the CDR3 DNA is TGTGCCAGCAGCCAAGATAGGGCAGGCACCCGCTATGGC.

Concerning this clone: The DNA ends 3 residues before the CDR3 does, and the rest of the CDR3 is filled in from the germline J gene. This rearrangement joins TRBV7-2 to TRBJ1-2; D gene unclear. The CDR3 spans 12 residues. Germline V gives CDR1 SGHTA, CDR2 FQGNSA. CDR3 loop: CASSLVLGDYTF. CDR3 DNA, as far as it was read: TGTGCCAGCAGCTTAGTCCTAGGCGAC.

With regard to this clone: The read ends 3 residues before the CDR3 terminus; that terminus is restored from the germline J gene. J is TRBJ2-7 and V is TRBV30; D not certain. V dropped 2 bases and J dropped 2 bases, with 7 bases sitting between them. This CDR3 spans 12 amino acids. CDR1 GTSNPN and CDR2 SVGIG come from the germline V gene (reference sequence). The covered CDR3 bases are TGTGCCTGGAGTTTCAGGACCTACGAG. It yields the protein CAWSFRTYE. The entire CDR3 is CAWSFRTYEQYF.

About this clone itself: Read coverage stops 3 residues before the CDR3 terminus; the germline J gene supplies the remainder. The gene calls are TRBV7-8 and TRBJ1-5; D is unclear. This CDR3 has 14 residues. Germline-derived CDR1 and CDR2 are SGHVS and FQNEAQ. V lost 4 bases, J lost 2 bases, and 9 bases lay in between. The sequenced part of the CDR3 DNA is TGTGCCAGCAGCTCGGGGAATCGCAATCAGCCC. Its protein product is CASSSGNRNQP. From start to end, the CDR3 is CASSSGNRNQPQHF.

Remarks on this clone: The sequenced fragment ends 3 residues before the CDR3 boundary, so the rest is inferred from the germline J gene. This chain connects TRBV28 to TRBJ1-5; TRBD1 matches at 7 bases. Germline loops: CDR1 MDHEN, CDR2 SYDVKM. This CDR3 comprises 15 residues. With 5 bases clipped from V and 5 bases from J, the junction kept 9 bases outside the gene matches. The CDR3 reads CASSKYRGADQPQHF. The CDR3 bases that were read are TGTGCCAGCAGTAAGTACAGGGGTGCGGATCAGCCC.

As concerns this clone: The missing CDR3 end, 3 residues past where the read stops, is filled in from the germline J gene. The chain joins TRBV5-1 to TRBJ2-7, with TRBD1 identical over 8 bases. Germline-derived CDR1 and CDR2 are SGHRS and YFSETQ. The CDR3 is 17 amino acids. Trimming took 4 bases from V and 1 from J; bases not matched to a gene: 13. CDR3: CASSASGGAGISYEQYF. The CDR3 bases that were read are TGCGCCAGCAGCGCCTCAGGGGGCGCGGGCATATCCTACGAG.

On this clone itself: The CDR3 goes on 3 residues after the read ends, and that part is filled in from the germline J gene. The genes are TRBV10-1 and TRBJ2-5; 9 positions agree with TRBD2. Germline loops: CDR1 WNHNN, CDR2 SYGVQD (reference sequence). The CDR3 totals 15 residues. Germline trimming cut 8 bases from V and 2 bases from J; bases unmatched to any gene: 9. The part of the CDR3 DNA that was read is TGCGCCAGCCTAAAGCTAGCGGGGTTACAAGAGACC. Amino acids: CASLKLAGLQET. The complete CDR3 protein is CASLKLAGLQETQYF.

About this clone: Sequencing ends 3 residues short of the CDR3 end; the germline J gene provides the rest. This sequence joins TRBV7-9 and TRBJ1-2; TRBD1 agrees at 10 bases. The V segment lost 4 bases and the J segment 6 bases; nucleotides outside the gene matches: 2. CDR1 and CDR2 (germline): SEHNR, FQNEAQ (reference sequence). This CDR3 region has 13 residues. CDR3 sequence reads: CASSYDRGHGYTF. Incomplete CDR3 DNA: TGTGCCAGCAGCTACGACAGGGGGCATGGC.

In regard to this clone: The read ends 3 residues shy of where the CDR3 ends; the end is completed using the germline J gene. This rearrangement joins TRBV30 to TRBJ1-2; possibly TRBD1 for D (5 bases). V gave up 7 bases and J gave up 6 bases, with 21 bases separating them. The CDR3 loop spans 14 amino acids. The germline CDR1 and CDR2 sequences are GTSNPN and SVGIG (reference sequence). This CDR3 reads CASSTNDGGNGYTF. The CDR3 DNA, read in part, is TGTGCCTCCTCGACCAACGATGGGGGGAATGGC.

Points on this clone: At one end, the junction sequence differs from germline, possibly due to a read error. The read halts 3 residues ahead of the CDR3 end, with the missing end drawn from the germline J gene. The chain links TRBV5-1 to TRBJ1-2; D is unclear. The CDR3 spans 16 residues. Per germline, CDR1 SGHRS and CDR2 YFSETQ. CDR3 protein: CASSLEAAYENYGYTF. CDR3 DNA (partial): TGCGCCAGCAGCTTGGAGGCAGCTTACGAGAACTATGGA.

In regard to this clone: Coverage ceases 3 residues before the CDR3 finishes, and the germline J gene fills in the end. The J gene is TRBJ1-1, the V gene TRBV20-1, with 8 nucleotides matching TRBD1. The CDR3 is 13 residues long. CDR1 and CDR2 from the germline V gene are DFQATT and SNEGSKA (reference sequence). J lost 4 bases, V lost 2 bases, and 3 bases had no gene match. CDR3 protein: CSARYGTGTEAFF. The DNA read from the CDR3 is TGCAGTGCTAGATATGGGACAGGCACTGAA.

Concerning this clone itself: The read falls 3 residues short of the CDR3 end, and the missing part is taken from the germline J gene. The chain carries TRBV12-3 or TRBV12-4 and TRBJ2-7; 8 bases match TRBD2. The CDR3 is 15 amino acids. The junction had 3 bases not matched to a gene; V was cut back by 1 base and J by 1 base. CDR3 bases read: TGTGCCAGCAGTTTAGAGACTAGCGTTTCCTACGAG. Translated, it gives CASSLETSVSYE. In full, the CDR3 is CASSLETSVSYEQYF.

The CDR3 bases that were read are TGTGCCAGTAGTATTGGGGACAGGGGCACTGAA. Its protein product is CASSIGDRGTE. The CDR3, in full, reads CASSIGDRGTEAFF. The chain employs TRBV19 and TRBJ1-1; 10 nucleotides align to TRBD1. The read ends 3 residues early relative to the CDR3; the germline J gene fills the gap. The junction had 2 bases not matched to a gene; V was cut back by 3 bases and J by 4 bases. CDR3 length equals 14 residues. The germline gives CDR1 LNHDA, CDR2 SQIVND (reference sequence).

Note on this clone: Read coverage stops 3 residues before the CDR3 terminus; the germline J gene supplies the remainder. The J gene is TRBJ2-3, the V gene TRBV7-2; no firm D call. CDR1 and CDR2 (germline): SGHTA, FQGNSA. Trimming shortened V by 1 base and J by 6 bases, and 8 bases separated the two germline ends. The CDR3 runs 13 residues. The CDR3 protein is CASSLGLRDTQYF. Partial CDR3 DNA: TGTGCCAGCAGCTTAGGTCTGCGGGATACG. Based on the CDR3 plus reference TRBV7-2 and TRBJ2-3, the full variable domain is GAGVSQSPSNKVTEKGKDVELRCDPISGHTALYWYRQSLGQGLEFLIYFQGNSAPDKSGLPSDRFSAERTGGSVSTLTIQRTQQEDSAVYLCASSLGLRDTQYFGPGTRLTVL.

A remark on this clone: The missing CDR3 end, 3 residues past where the read stops, is filled in from the germline J gene. The rearrangement joins TRBV9 to TRBJ2-3; D not resolved. V gave up 5 bases and J gave up 0 bases, with 7 bases separating them. The CDR3 is 13 amino acids. CDR1 SGDLS and CDR2 YYNGEE come from the germline V gene. CDR3 sequence reads: CASSPVSTDTQYF. The CDR3 DNA, read in part, is TGTGCCAGCAGTCCAGTCAGCACAGATACG. The full variable domain, in which reference TRBV9 and TRBJ2-3 provide the parts outside the CDR3, is DSGVTQTPKHLITATGQRVTLRCSPRSGDLSVYWYQQSLDQGLQFLIQYYNGEERAKGNILERFSAQQFPDLHSELNLSSLELGDSALYFCASSPVSTDTQYFGPGTRLTVL.

For this clone: With the read ending 3 residues before the CDR3 end, the germline J gene is used to fill in that end. The V gene is TRBV6-1, the J gene TRBJ2-3; 7 nucleotides agree with TRBD1. From germline, CDR1 is MNHNS and CDR2 SASEGT. This CDR3 contains 14 residues. The CDR3 protein is CASSVYRGNQPQYF. CDR3 DNA (partial): TGTGCCAGCAGTGTCTACAGGGGCAATCAGCCG.

As concerns this clone: The sequence runs out 3 residues before the end of the CDR3; the remainder is reconstructed from the germline J gene. The chain links TRBV10-3 to TRBJ2-7; TRBD1 is a possible D gene (5 bases). The CDR3 extends over 14 amino acids. V was clipped by 0 bases and J by 2 bases, with 8 bases between them. From germline, CDR1 is ENHRY and CDR2 SYGVKD. Incomplete CDR3 DNA: TGTGCCATCAGTGAGTCAGGCAGGGCCTACGAG. It is translated as CAISESGRAYE. The whole CDR3 sequence is CAISESGRAYEQYF.

With regard to this clone: The CDR3 end falls 3 residues outside the read, so it is completed with the germline J gene. The genes are TRBV6-1 and TRBJ2-3, with D maybe TRBD2 (5 bases). CDR3 size: 13 residues. Per the germline V gene, CDR1 is MNHNS and CDR2 is SASEGT. Trimming cost V 4 bases and J 4 bases, with 9 bases left between them. CDR3 DNA, as far as it was read: TGTGCCAGCAGTGGTCTAGCCGCAGATACG. Translating it yields CASSGLAADT. The whole CDR3 sequence is CASSGLAADTQYF.

On this clone: Read sequence stops 3 residues before the CDR3 end, and the germline J gene provides the missing end. V usage is TRBV7-9 and J usage is TRBJ1-1, with D perhaps matching TRBD1 (5 bases). Trimming removed 5 bases at V and 1 base at J, with 8 bases between. This CDR3 is built from 13 residues. Germline values: CDR1 SEHNR, CDR2 FQNEAQ (reference sequence). The CDR3 bases that were read are TGTGCCAGCAGCCGGGGGGGGAACACTGAA. Encoded protein: CASSRGGNTE. In full, the CDR3 is CASSRGGNTEAFF.

As regards this clone: The CDR3 goes on 3 residues after the read ends, and that part is filled in from the germline J gene. The chain carries TRBV10-2 and TRBJ2-1, with 9 bases fitting TRBD2. Germline V CDR1 and CDR2: WSHSY, SAAADI. V trimming: 6 bases; J trimming: 8 bases; junction bases outside the gene matches: 8. The CDR3 runs to 14 residues. The sequenced part of the CDR3 DNA is TGCGCCAGCAGCCCCTCCCGACTAGCGGATGAG. Translated: CASSPSRLADE. The full CDR3 sequence reads CASSPSRLADEQFF.

Note on this clone: The read ends 3 residues shy of where the CDR3 ends; the end is completed using the germline J gene. Other nucleotide sequences from this sample produce the same CDR3. This chain connects TRBV29-1 to TRBJ1-1, with a possible D match to TRBD1 (5 bases). This CDR3 has 18 residues. Germline assignment: CDR1 SQVTM and CDR2 ANQGSEA. The CDR3 protein is CSVPTETGTSGSKYEAFF. The covered CDR3 bases are TGCAGCGTACCTACAGAAACCGGGACTAGCGGGAGTAAGTATGAG.